This TCR beta chain was retrieved from a study of blood T cell repertoires in COVID-19. Sequencing used immunoSEQ multiplex PCR; TCRdb keeps in-frame clones, though not all of them. This sample carries 120,000 or so clones, around nine tenths of them seen once, and the ten largest clones take about 1%. V lost 1 base to trimming and J lost 2 bases, with 5 bases between them. The CDR3 is made up of 13 amino acids. Germline V gives CDR1 LGHDT, CDR2 YNNKEL (reference sequence). This clonotype originated in a woman of 80 years or more with acute or convalescent COVID-19. The chain carries TRBV3-1 (or the pseudogene TRBV3-2) and TRBJ2-5; unclear D gene. Material for sequencing was peripheral blood. The CDR3 loop is CASSQGVQETQYF. As DNA, the CDR3 is TGTGCCAGCAGCCAAGGCGTACAAGAGACCCAGTACTTC.